The entry below gives a single T cell receptor (beta chain) sequence along with its context. The antigen remains undetermined. This entry is derived from a study of OX40 agonist ivuxolimab in advanced cancers. Turning to the study itself: Patients got intravenous ivuxolimab at 0.01 to 10 mg/kg every 2 weeks. Cancers in dose escalation were hepatocellular, melanoma, renal cell and head and neck.

Notes on the study in general: The mean number of expanded clones was higher in CD8+ T cells than in CD4+.

Sequencing used immunoSEQ multiplex PCR; TCRdb keeps in-frame clones, though not all of them. The sample lists around 30,000 clones; approximately 78% were seen once. V was clipped by 6 bases and J by 4 bases, with 12 bases between them. Germline V gene sequence: CDR1 WSHSY, CDR2 SAAADI. The CDR3 spans 13 residues. This chain joins TRBV10-2 and TRBJ1-1; D uncertain. The source of this sequence is an adult with an advanced solid tumor such as melanoma, head and neck, liver or kidney cancer. Sample: CD4+ or CD8+ T cells sorted from blood, taken in a trial of the OX40 agonist ivuxolimab. CDR3 region: CASRSDRTTEAFF. Written as DNA, the CDR3 is TGCGCCAGCAGGTCGGACCGAACCACTGAAGCTTTCTTT.